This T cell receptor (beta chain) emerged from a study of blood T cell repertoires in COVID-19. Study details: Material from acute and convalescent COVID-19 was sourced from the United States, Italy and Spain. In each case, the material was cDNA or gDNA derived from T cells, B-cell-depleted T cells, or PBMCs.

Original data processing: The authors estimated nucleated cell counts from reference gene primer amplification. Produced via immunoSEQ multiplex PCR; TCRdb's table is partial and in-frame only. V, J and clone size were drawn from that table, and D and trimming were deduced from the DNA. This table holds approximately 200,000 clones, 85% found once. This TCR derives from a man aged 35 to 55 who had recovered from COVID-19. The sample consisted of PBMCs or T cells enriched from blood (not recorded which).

The CDR3 coding sequence is TGTGCCAGCAGTTTGGCCGGGGTTGGTGAAGCTTTCTTT. Translating it yields CASSLAGVGEAFF. V and J are TRBV12-3 or TRBV12-4 and TRBJ1-1, with D unresolved. This CDR3 comprises 13 residues. Trimming pared 3 bases from V and 7 bases from J, leaving 12 bases between.